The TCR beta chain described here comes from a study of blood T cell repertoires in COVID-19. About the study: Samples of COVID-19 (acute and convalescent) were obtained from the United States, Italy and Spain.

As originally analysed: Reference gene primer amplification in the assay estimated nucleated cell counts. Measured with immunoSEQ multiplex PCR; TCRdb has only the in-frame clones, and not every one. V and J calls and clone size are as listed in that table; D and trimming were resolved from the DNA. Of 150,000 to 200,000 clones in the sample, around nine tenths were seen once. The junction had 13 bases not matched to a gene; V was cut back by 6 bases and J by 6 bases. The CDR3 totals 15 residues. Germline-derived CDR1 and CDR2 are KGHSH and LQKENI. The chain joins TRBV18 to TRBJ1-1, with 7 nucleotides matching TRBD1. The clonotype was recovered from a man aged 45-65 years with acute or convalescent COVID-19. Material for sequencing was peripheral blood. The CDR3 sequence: CASSRTGTDGAEAFF. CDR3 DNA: TGTGCCAGCTCCCGTACCGGGACAGACGGGGCTGAAGCTTTCTTT.